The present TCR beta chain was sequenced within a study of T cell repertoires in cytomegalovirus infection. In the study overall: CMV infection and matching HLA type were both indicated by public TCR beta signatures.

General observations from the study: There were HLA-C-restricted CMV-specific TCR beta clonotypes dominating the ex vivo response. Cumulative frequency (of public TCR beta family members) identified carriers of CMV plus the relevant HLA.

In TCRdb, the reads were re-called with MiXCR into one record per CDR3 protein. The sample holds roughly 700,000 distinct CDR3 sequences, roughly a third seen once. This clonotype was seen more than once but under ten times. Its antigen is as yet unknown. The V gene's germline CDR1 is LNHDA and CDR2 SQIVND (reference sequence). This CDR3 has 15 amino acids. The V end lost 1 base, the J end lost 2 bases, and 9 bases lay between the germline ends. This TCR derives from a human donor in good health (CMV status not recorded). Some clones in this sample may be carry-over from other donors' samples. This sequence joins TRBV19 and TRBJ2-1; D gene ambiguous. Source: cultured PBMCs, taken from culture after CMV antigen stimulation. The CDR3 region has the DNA TGTGCCAGTAGTATAGCAGGTGGTCCCTACAATGAGCAGTTCTTC. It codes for CASSIAGGPYNEQFF.